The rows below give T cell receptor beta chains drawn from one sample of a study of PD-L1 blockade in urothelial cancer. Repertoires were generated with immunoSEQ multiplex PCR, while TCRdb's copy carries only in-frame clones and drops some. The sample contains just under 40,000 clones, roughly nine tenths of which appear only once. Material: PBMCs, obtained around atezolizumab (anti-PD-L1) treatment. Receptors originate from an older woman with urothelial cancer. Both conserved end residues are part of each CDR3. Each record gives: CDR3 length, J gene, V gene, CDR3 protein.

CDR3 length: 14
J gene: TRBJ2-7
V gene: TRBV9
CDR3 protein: CASSYQGASYEQYF

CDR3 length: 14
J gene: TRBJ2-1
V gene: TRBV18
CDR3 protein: CASSSGYGVHEQFF

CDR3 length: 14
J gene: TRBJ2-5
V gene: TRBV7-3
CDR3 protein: CASSYSGAKETQYF

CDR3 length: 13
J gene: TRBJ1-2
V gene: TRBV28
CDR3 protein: CASSLLDNYGYTF

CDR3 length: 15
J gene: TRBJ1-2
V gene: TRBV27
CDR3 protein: CASRTVRDRYYGYTF

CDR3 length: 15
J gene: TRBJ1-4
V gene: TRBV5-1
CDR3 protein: CASSLSSGAPGQVIF

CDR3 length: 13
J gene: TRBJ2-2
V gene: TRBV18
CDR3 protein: CASSPLSTGELFF

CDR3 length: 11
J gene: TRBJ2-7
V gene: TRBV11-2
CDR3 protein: CASSPSDEQYF

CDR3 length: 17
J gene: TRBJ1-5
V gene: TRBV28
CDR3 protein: CASSPARTGASNQPQHF

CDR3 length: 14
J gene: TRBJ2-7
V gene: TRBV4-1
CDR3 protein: CASSQRTGRNEQYF

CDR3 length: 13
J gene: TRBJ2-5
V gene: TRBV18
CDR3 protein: CASSQQFKETQYF

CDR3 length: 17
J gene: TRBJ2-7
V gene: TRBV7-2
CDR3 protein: CASSRTSGTGLSYEQYF

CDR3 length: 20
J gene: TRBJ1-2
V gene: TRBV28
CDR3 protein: CASSFLSIFDLTGSNYGYTF

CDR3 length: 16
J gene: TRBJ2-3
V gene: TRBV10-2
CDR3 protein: CASSEVWTRGADTQYF

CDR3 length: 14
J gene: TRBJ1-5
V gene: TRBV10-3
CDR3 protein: CAISETGRAGPQHF

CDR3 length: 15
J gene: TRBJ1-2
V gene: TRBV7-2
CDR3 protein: CASSLDGRVIYGYTF

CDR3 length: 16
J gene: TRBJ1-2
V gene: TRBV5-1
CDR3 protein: CASNFLRPGDLGGYTF

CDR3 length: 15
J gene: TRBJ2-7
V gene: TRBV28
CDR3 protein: CAIHGAGTGIYEQYF